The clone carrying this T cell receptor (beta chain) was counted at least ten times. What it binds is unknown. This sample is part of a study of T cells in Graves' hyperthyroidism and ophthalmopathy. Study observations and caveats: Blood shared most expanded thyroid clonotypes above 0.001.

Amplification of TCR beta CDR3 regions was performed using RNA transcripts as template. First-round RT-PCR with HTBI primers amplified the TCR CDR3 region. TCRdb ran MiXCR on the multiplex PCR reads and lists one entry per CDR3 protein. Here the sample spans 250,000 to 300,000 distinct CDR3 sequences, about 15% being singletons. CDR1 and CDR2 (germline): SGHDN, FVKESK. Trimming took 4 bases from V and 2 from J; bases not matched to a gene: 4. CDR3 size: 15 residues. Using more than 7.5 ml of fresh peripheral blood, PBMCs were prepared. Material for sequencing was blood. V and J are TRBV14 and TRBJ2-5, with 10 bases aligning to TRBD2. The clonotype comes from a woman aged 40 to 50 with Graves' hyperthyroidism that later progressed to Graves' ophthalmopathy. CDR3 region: CASSRGLAVQETQYF. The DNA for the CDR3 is TGTGCCAGCAGCCGAGGACTAGCGGTACAAGAGACCCAGTACTTC.